This T cell receptor beta chain appears in the sequencing data of a study of regulatory T cells in long-lasting Graves disease. The sample holds many counts of this clonotype. Sample time point: newly diagnosed GD, antithyroid drugs for less than 3 months. After RNA was extracted from PBMCs, the TCR library was made from it. Arm-PCR of CDR3 regions and iRepertoire HTBI primers were the basis on which TCR beta libraries were built. Per the original methods: Sample data revealed under 75 TRBV and over twelve TRBJ segments. One entry per CDR3 protein results from TCRdb running MiXCR on the multiplex PCR reads. The authors' filters were not applied to this entry. This table has 530,000 or so distinct CDR3 sequences, about 15% appearing once. The V and J ends lost 4 bases and 3 bases respectively, with 17 bases between them. This CDR3 is built from 16 residues. CDR1 is SGHDT, CDR2 YYEEEE, per germline. This sample also appeared in a second study, on T cells in Graves' hyperthyroidism and ophthalmopathy.

The source material was peripheral blood mononuclear cells (PBMCs), sampled at new diagnosis, from a patient treated with antithyroid drugs. This chain connects TRBV5-6 to TRBJ1-5; maybe TRBD1 (5 bases). This receptor was obtained from a man aged 18 to 30 with Graves disease. CDR3 residues: CASSHGPGRINQPQHF. The CDR3 nucleotides read TGTGCCAGCAGCCATGGACCGGGACGTATCAATCAGCCCCAGCATTTT.